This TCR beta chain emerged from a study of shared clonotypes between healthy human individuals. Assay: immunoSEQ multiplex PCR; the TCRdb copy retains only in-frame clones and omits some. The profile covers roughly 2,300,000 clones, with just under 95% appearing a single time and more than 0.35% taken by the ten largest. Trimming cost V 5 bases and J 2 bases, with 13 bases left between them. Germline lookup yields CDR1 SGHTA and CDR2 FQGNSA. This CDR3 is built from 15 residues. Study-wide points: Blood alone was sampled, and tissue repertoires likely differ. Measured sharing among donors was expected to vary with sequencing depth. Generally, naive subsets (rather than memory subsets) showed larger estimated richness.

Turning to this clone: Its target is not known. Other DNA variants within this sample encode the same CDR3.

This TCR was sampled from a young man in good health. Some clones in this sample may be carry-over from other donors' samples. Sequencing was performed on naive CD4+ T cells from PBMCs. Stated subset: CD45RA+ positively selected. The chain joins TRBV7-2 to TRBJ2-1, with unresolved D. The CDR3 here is CASSPGAGPYNEQFF. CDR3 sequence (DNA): TGTGCCAGCAGCCCCGGAGCTGGGCCCTACAATGAGCAGTTCTTC.